These 24 T cell receptor beta chains originate from one sample sequenced in a study of siplizumab effects on memory and regulatory T cells. The table came from immunoSEQ multiplex PCR; TCRdb's copy has only in-frame clones and leaves some out. Here the sample spans roughly 50,000 clones, around 97% being singletons. The sample comprised naive CD4+ T cells sorted from blood. The source is a human donor in good health.

Concerning this clone: Other DNA variants within this sample encode the same CDR3. J is TRBJ2-3 and V is TRBV6-5, with D possibly being TRBD1 (5 bases). V lost 7 bases to trimming and J lost 2 bases, with 16 bases between them. The CDR3 sequence is 15 residues long. CDR1 MNHEY and CDR2 SVGAGI come from the germline V gene. CDR3 protein: CASKPGSLYTDTQYF. The CDR3 DNA reads as TGTGCCAGCAAGCCAGGGTCCTTATACACAGATACGCAGTATTTT.

The V call is TRBV5-6, the J call TRBJ2-3; 8 nucleotides line up with TRBD2. The V gene end was trimmed by 5 bases and the J gene end by 2 bases; junction bases not matched to a gene: 10. The CDR3 runs 16 residues. CDR1 is SGHDT and CDR2 is YYEEEE in the germline V gene. The CDR3 coding sequence is TGTGCCAGCAGAAGGTGGAGCGGGAGATACACAGATACGCAGTATTTT. Translation gives CASRRWSGRYTDTQYF.

The chain carries TRBV19 and TRBJ2-3; D is unresolved. The CDR3 loop spans 15 amino acids. V lost 3 bases to trimming and J lost 0 bases, with 10 bases between them. Germline CDR1 is LNHDA and CDR2 is SQIVND (reference sequence). The CDR3 is CASSISDPSTDTQYF. The CDR3, as DNA: TGTGCCAGTAGTATTTCTGATCCTAGCACAGATACGCAGTATTTT.

This clone was found once. The CDR3 spells CASVTGWLYNEQFF. CDR3 in DNA: TGTGCCAGCGTGACGGGCTGGCTATACAATGAGCAGTTCTTC. J is TRBJ2-1 and V is TRBV6-1; D ambiguous. The germline V gene encodes CDR1 MNHNS and CDR2 SASEGT. There are 14 residues in the CDR3. V was pared by 8 bases and J by 4 bases, with 15 bases between.

Regarding this clone: One junction end does not reproduce the germline sequence, and a read error may be involved. The gene calls are TRBV9 and TRBJ1-2; D perhaps matches TRBD1 (6 bases). In germline, CDR1 is SGDLS, CDR2 YYNGEE. The CDR3 spans 15 residues. Here the CDR3 reads CASSVEGGKGYRYTF. In nucleotides, the CDR3 is TGTGCCAGCAGCGTAGAAGGGGGGAAGGGCTATCGCTACACCTTC. The full variable domain, with the rest looked up from reference TRBV9 and TRBJ1-2, is DSGVTQTPKHLITATGQRVTLRCSPRSGDLSVYWYQQSLDQGLQFLIQYYNGEERAKGNILERFSAQQFPDLHSELNLSSLELGDSALYFCASSVEGGKGYRYTFGSGTRLTVV.

The CDR3 is CSVGVSDTGELFF. CDR3 coding DNA: TGCAGCGTTGGGGTATCGGACACCGGGGAGCTGTTTTTT. This chain uses TRBV29-1 with TRBJ2-2; D not certain. Trimming removed 4 bases from V and 3 bases from J, with 9 bases in between. CDR1 is SQVTM and CDR2 is ANQGSEA in the germline V gene. This CDR3 region has 13 residues.

This clone showed up just once. The chain has TRBV5-1 and TRBJ1-4, with 7 bases identical to TRBD1. V lost 1 base, J lost 5 bases, and 2 bases stayed unmatched. CDR3 size: 14 residues. From germline, CDR1 is SGHRS and CDR2 YFSETQ. The CDR3: CASSLMTGNEKLFF. The CDR3 nucleotides read TGCGCCAGCAGCTTGATGACAGGGAATGAAAAACTGTTTTTT.

The chain couples TRBV19 to TRBJ1-4; the D is unclear. Per germline, CDR1 LNHDA and CDR2 SQIVND (reference sequence). V lost 8 bases to trimming and J lost 7 bases, with 17 bases between them. This CDR3 spans 14 amino acids. CDR3 sequence: CASQVTRGGEKLFF. CDR3 nucleotide sequence: TGTGCCAGTCAAGTCACCCGGGGTGGTGAAAAACTGTTTTTT.

The V call is TRBV2, the J call TRBJ1-5; D remains unclear. Germline V CDR1 and CDR2: SNHLY, FYNNEI. CDR3 size: 15 residues. V was cut by 3 bases and J by 2 bases, with 11 bases left in between. CDR3 amino acids: CASSDWQAGNQPQHF. The CDR3 region has the DNA TGTGCCAGCAGTGATTGGCAGGCCGGCAATCAGCCCCAGCATTTT.

This chain joins TRBV28 and TRBJ1-2, with no clear D. This CDR3 is 14 amino acids long. Germline loops: CDR1 MDHEN, CDR2 SYDVKM. Trimming shortened V by 5 bases and J by 2 bases, and 12 bases separated the two germline ends. CDR3 bases: TGTGCCAGCAGTCTCACCGACACAAACTATGGCTACACCTTC. This codes for CASSLTDTNYGYTF.

Here the CDR3 DNA reads TGTGCCAGCAGCGCTAGACGGGACAGGCCCTCCTACGAGCAGTACTTC. Translated, it gives CASSARRDRPSYEQYF. The chain combines TRBV7-8 with TRBJ2-7, with 8 bases lining up with TRBD1. V lost 5 bases, J lost 0 bases, and 9 bases stayed unmatched. Germline V gene sequence: CDR1 SGHVS, CDR2 FQNEAQ. The CDR3 loop spans 16 amino acids.

CDR3 sequence: CASSERGLAGKEQFF. In DNA, the CDR3 is TGTGCCAGCAGTGAACGGGGGCTAGCGGGAAAGGAGCAGTTCTTC. The genes are TRBV6-1 and TRBJ2-1; 9 bases match TRBD2. After removal of 2 bases from V and 10 bases from J, the junction contained 9 bases not matched to a gene. This CDR3 is built from 15 residues. The germline V gene has CDR1 MNHNS and CDR2 SASEGT.

The chain recombines TRBV19 with TRBJ2-7; 10 nucleotides match TRBD2. Germline V gene sequence: CDR1 LNHDA, CDR2 SQIVND (reference sequence). V lost 3 bases to trimming and J lost 5 bases; unmatched junction nucleotides: 16. The CDR3 is made up of 18 amino acids. Here the CDR3 DNA reads TGTGCCAGTAGTATCAGGTGGGAAACTAGCGGGATGAGGAACGAGCAGTACTTC. Its translation: CASSIRWETSGMRNEQYF.

This clone was detected once. The CDR3 here is CSVDSQETQYF. The CDR3 region has the DNA TGCAGTGTGGACAGCCAAGAGACCCAGTACTTC. The chain joins TRBV20-1 to TRBJ2-5; D might be TRBD1 (6 bases). V was pared by 7 bases and J by 1 base, with 7 bases between. Germline loops: CDR1 DFQATT, CDR2 SNEGSKA (reference sequence). The CDR3 loop spans 11 amino acids.

The chain employs TRBV19 and TRBJ1-5; D gene uncertain. The CDR3 length is 15 residues. Deletions cut 3 bases from V and 1 base from J, with 10 bases between. In germline, CDR1 is LNHDA, CDR2 SQIVND (reference sequence). Here the CDR3 reads CASSIQESSNQPQHF. The CDR3 DNA reads TGTGCCAGTAGTATCCAGGAGTCGAGCAATCAGCCCCAGCATTTT.

This clone was counted once. The gene calls are TRBV7-6 and TRBJ2-7, with D perhaps being TRBD1 or TRBD2 (6 bases each). CDR1 SGHVS and CDR2 FNYEAQ come from the germline V gene. The V and J ends lost 4 bases and 3 bases respectively, with 13 bases between them. This CDR3 is 14 amino acids long. CDR3 coding DNA: TGTGCCAGCAGCTCCCAAGGGGGGCGCTACGAGCAGTACTTC. This codes for CASSSQGGRYEQYF.

The DNA of the CDR3 is TGCGCCAGCAGCTCGGGACAGGTCCCCTACGCCGGGGAGCTGTTTTTT. Its translation: CASSSGQVPYAGELFF. This rearrangement joins TRBV5-1 to TRBJ2-2; 8 bases are a match to TRBD1. Germline CDR1 and CDR2: SGHRS and YFSETQ. Trimming took 3 bases from V and 6 from J; bases not matched to a gene: 10. The CDR3 sequence is 16 residues long.

The chain links TRBV7-3 to TRBJ1-5; 7 bases match TRBD1. This CDR3 has 14 residues. J lost 4 bases, V lost 4 bases, and 4 bases had no gene match. Per germline, CDR1 SGHTA and CDR2 FQGTGA. CDR3 coding DNA: TGTGCCAGCAGCTCCGGGACAGAGAATCAGCCCCAGCATTTT. Translating gives CASSSGTENQPQHF.

The V and J genes are TRBV6-5 and TRBJ1-1, with D possibly being TRBD1 (5 bases). The V gene lost 7 bases and the J gene lost 6 bases, with 18 bases spanning the gap. Germline V lookup: CDR1 MNHEY, CDR2 SVGAGI. The length of the CDR3 is 14 residues. In DNA form, the CDR3 reads TGTGCCAGCACCCCTCGGGGGGGGGACGCTGAAGCTTTCTTT. This sequence encodes CASTPRGGDAEAFF.

This clone was detected once. The sample has other DNA sequences that encode this CDR3 too. V gene TRBV29-1 combines with J gene TRBJ1-5, with D maybe TRBD1 (6 bases). Trimming stripped 6 bases from V and 7 bases from J, with 13 bases between. This CDR3 has 12 residues. Germline CDR1 reads SQVTM; CDR2 reads ANQGSEA. The CDR3 region is CSVGGGGQPQHF. The CDR3 DNA reads as TGCAGCGTCGGCGGGGGCGGGCAGCCCCAGCATTTT.

The gene calls are TRBV5-1 and TRBJ1-2; D is undetermined. The CDR3 runs 15 residues. The V end was cut by 4 bases, the J end by 6 bases, with 19 bases between. From germline, CDR1 is SGHRS and CDR2 YFSETQ. The DNA for the CDR3 is TGCGCCAGCAGCGTTGCGTTTAGGGTCGGGGATGGCTACACCTTC. It translates to CASSVAFRVGDGYTF.

J is TRBJ1-5 and V is TRBV5-1; D not resolved. The V end lost 0 bases, the J end lost 1 base, and 8 bases lay between the germline ends. Germline CDR1 SGHRS, CDR2 YFSETQ. CDR3 length equals 15 residues. The DNA for the CDR3 is TGCGCCAGCAGCTTGGACGGTCGGAGCAATCAGCCCCAGCATTTT. This translates into CASSLDGRSNQPQHF.

The chain combines TRBV7-2 with TRBJ2-1; TRBD1 matches at 10 bases. J was trimmed by 8 bases and V by 2 bases; bases with no gene match: 6. Germline CDR1 reads SGHTA; CDR2 reads FQGNSA. This CDR3 is 15 amino acids long. CDR3 sequence reads: CASSLLTGGGYEQFF. The CDR3 nucleotides are TGTGCCAGCAGCTTACTGACAGGGGGCGGGTATGAGCAGTTCTTC. Drawing the rest from reference TRBV7-2 and TRBJ2-1, the complete variable domain is GAGVSQSPSNKVTEKGKDVELRCDPISGHTALYWYRQSLGQGLEFLIYFQGNSAPDKSGLPSDRFSAERTGGSVSTLTIQRTQQEDSAVYLCASSLLTGGGYEQFFGPGTRLTVL.

The V gene is TRBV23-1, the J gene TRBJ2-1, with TRBD2 matching over 7 bases. TRBV23-1 is filed as an ORF, its function uncertain. The V and J ends lost 6 bases and 5 bases, in that order; junction bases with no gene match: 10. This CDR3 spans 15 amino acids. CDR3 coding DNA: TGCGCCAGCAGCAACCCACCGGGACTAAACAATGAGCAGTTCTTC. This codes for CASSNPPGLNNEQFF.